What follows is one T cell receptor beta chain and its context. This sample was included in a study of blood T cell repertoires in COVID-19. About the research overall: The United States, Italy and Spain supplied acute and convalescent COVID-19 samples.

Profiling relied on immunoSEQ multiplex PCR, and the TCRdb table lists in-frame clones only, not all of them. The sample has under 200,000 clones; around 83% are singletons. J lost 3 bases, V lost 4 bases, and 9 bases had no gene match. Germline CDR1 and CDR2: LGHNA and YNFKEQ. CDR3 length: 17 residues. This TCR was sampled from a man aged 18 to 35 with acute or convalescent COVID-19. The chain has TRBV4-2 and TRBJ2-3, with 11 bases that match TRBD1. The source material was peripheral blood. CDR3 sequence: CASSLTGTGGRTDTQYF. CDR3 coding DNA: TGTGCCAGCAGCCTTACCGGGACAGGGGGTAGGACAGATACGCAGTATTTT.